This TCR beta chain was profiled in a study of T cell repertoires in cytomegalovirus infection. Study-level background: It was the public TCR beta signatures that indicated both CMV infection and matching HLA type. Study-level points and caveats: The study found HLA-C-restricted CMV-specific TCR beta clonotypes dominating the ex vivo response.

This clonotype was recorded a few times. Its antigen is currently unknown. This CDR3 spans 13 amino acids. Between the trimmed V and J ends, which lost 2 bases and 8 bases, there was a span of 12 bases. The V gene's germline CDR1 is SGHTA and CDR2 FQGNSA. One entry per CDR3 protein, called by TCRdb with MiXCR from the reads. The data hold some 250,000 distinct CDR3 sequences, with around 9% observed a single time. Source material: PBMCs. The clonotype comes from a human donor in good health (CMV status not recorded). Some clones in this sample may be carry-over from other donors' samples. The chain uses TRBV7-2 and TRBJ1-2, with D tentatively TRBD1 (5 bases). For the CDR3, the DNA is TGTGCCAGCAGCTTATCGGGGGAAAGAGGCTACACCTTC. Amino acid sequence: CASSLSGERGYTF.